Below, 17 T cell receptor beta chains from the same sample are listed, as sequenced in a study of T cell repertoires in cytomegalovirus infection. The antigens these receptors bind are not known. A single record per CDR3 protein comes from TCRdb applying MiXCR to the reads. The sample lists 900,000 to 950,000 distinct CDR3 sequences; 30% to 40% were seen once. The source was cultured CD8+ T cells from PBMCs, collected from culture after CMV antigen stimulation. The source of these receptors is a human donor in good health (CMV status not recorded). Some clones in this sample may be carry-over from other donors' samples.

This chain links TRBV6-6 with TRBJ2-7; D unclear. The CDR3 runs 16 residues. Germline CDR1 is MNHNY and CDR2 is SVGAGI (reference sequence). V lost 0 bases to trimming and J lost 2 bases, with 14 bases between them. CDR3 region: CASSYSVGKVAYEQYF. DNA for the CDR3: TGTGCCAGCAGTTACTCCGTTGGGAAGGTAGCCTACGAGCAGTACTTC.

The rearrangement uses TRBV19 and TRBJ2-7; tentative D call: TRBD1 (6 bases). From germline, CDR1 is LNHDA and CDR2 SQIVND (reference sequence). CDR3 size: 16 residues. Deletions cut 3 bases from V and 2 bases from J, with 17 bases between. CDR3 DNA sequence: TGTGCCAGTAGTATTAAGGCGGCAGGGGTAACCTACGAGCAGTACTTC. This encodes CASSIKAAGVTYEQYF.

This clonotype has just a few counts. The chain carries TRBV7-9 and TRBJ2-1; D call uncertain. The CDR3 is made up of 14 amino acids. Between the trimmed V and J ends, which lost 1 base and 4 bases, there was a span of 8 bases. The germline gives CDR1 SEHNR, CDR2 FQNEAQ (reference sequence). DNA for the CDR3: TGTGCCAGCAGCTTAGTAGGTCATTACAATGAGCAGTTCTTC. Translated: CASSLVGHYNEQFF.

The chain carries TRBV28 and TRBJ1-3; 8 nucleotides agree with TRBD1. The CDR3 covers 16 residues. V shed 3 bases and J 4 bases; nucleotides not matched to a gene: 8. Germline V gene sequence: CDR1 MDHEN, CDR2 SYDVKM. The CDR3 loop is CASSLPGRQGGNTIYF. The CDR3 coding sequence is TGTGCCAGCAGTTTGCCGGGTAGACAGGGGGGAAACACCATATATTTT.

The chain links TRBV10-3 to TRBJ1-2; D gene uncertain. V was trimmed by 2 bases and J by 8 bases, leaving 15 bases between them. The CDR3 covers 14 residues. Germline CDR1 and CDR2: ENHRY and SYGVKD. The CDR3 coding sequence is TGTGCCATCAGTGAGGACACTTCGCGAAGGGGCTACACCTTC. This codes for CAISEDTSRRGYTF.

This clonotype was counted a single time. The rearrangement links TRBV12-3 or TRBV12-4 to TRBJ1-1; perhaps TRBD1 as D (6 bases). The CDR3 spans 16 residues. The V end lost 6 bases, the J end lost 6 bases, and 23 bases lay between the germline ends. CDR3 region: CASRYSVGGGHAEAFF. In DNA, the CDR3 is TGTGCCAGCAGGTACTCGGTCGGGGGGGGGCACGCTGAAGCTTTCTTT.

Only a few counts were recorded for this clonotype. The J gene is TRBJ1-1, the V gene TRBV10-3, with D tentatively TRBD1 (6 bases). This CDR3 is built from 13 residues. Germline V gene lookup returns CDR1 ENHRY and CDR2 SYGVKD. With 6 bases removed from V and 2 bases from J, the gap between germline ends came to 10 bases. CDR3 in amino acids: CAIRDSSNTEAFF. The CDR3 nucleotides are TGTGCCATCAGGGACAGTTCTAACACTGAAGCTTTCTTT.

A few counts support this clonotype. The CDR3 coding sequence is TGTGCCAGCAGCCCAACAGAGGCCTTCATTAGCTACGAGCAGTACGTC. This translates into CASSPTEAFISYEQYV. V usage is TRBV28 and J usage is TRBJ2-7; D ambiguous. The CDR3 length is 16 residues. The ends were cut back, 6 bases at V and 3 bases at J, with 21 bases in the middle. Looked up from germline, CDR1 is MDHEN and CDR2 is SYDVKM.

In this sample, this clonotype turned up many times. The rearrangement links TRBV7-2 to TRBJ2-6; D assignment may be TRBD1 or TRBD2 (6 bases each). V was clipped by 3 bases and J by 4 bases, with 13 bases between them. Germline CDR1 SGHTA, CDR2 FQGNSA. The CDR3 runs to 16 residues. CDR3 amino acids: CASSLTSGAGANVLTF. The CDR3 nucleotides are TGTGCCAGCAGCTTGACATCGGGGGCCGGGGCCAACGTCCTGACTTTC.

V gene TRBV6-1 combines with J gene TRBJ2-7; 10 bases align to TRBD1. The V gene end was trimmed by 3 bases and the J gene end by 2 bases; junction bases not matched to a gene: 4. The germline CDR1 and CDR2 sequences are MNHNS and SASEGT. The CDR3 is 15 residues long. The CDR3 is CASSDGTGATYEQYF. Here the CDR3 DNA reads TGTGCCAGCAGTGATGGGACAGGGGCTACCTACGAGCAGTACTTC.

V and J are TRBV10-3 and TRBJ2-3; tentatively, D is TRBD2 (5 bases). Trimming cost V 6 bases and J 0 bases, with 16 bases left between them. Germline CDR1 ENHRY, CDR2 SYGVKD. The CDR3 is 16 amino acids. CDR3 loop: CAIRADSATSTDTQYF. CDR3 coding DNA: TGTGCCATCAGGGCGGACTCTGCGACTAGCACAGATACGCAGTATTTT.

The V and J genes are TRBV19 and TRBJ2-2; TRBD1 might be the D (6 bases). CDR1 is LNHDA and CDR2 is SQIVND in the germline V gene (reference sequence). With 3 bases removed from V and 2 bases from J, the gap between germline ends came to 10 bases. The CDR3 contains 15 residues. CDR3 bases: TGTGCCAGTAGTATCAGGACAGATAACACCGGGGAGCTGTTTTTT. This encodes CASSIRTDNTGELFF.

This clonotype appeared once. The genes are TRBV20-1 and TRBJ1-1, with TRBD1 matching over 8 bases. Per the germline V gene, CDR1 is DFQATT and CDR2 is SNEGSKA (reference sequence). This CDR3 is built from 12 residues. The trim removed 4 bases at V and 7 bases at J, leaving 5 bases unmatched. As DNA, the CDR3 is TGCAGTGCTACAGGGGGCAAAATTGAAGCTTTCTTT. Translated, it gives CSATGGKIEAFF.

As concerns this clonotype: One base away lies a much larger clone, so this may be a sequencing read error. J is TRBJ2-5 and V is TRBV7-6; 7 bases match TRBD1. CDR3 length equals 15 residues. CDR1 SGHVS and CDR2 FNYEAQ come from the germline V gene. The CDR3 protein is CTSSLALTGSETQYF. The CDR3 DNA sequence: TGTACCAGCAGCTTAGCTCTGACAGGGAGCGAGACCCAGTACTTC. Variable domain in full (rest from reference TRBV7-6 and TRBJ2-5): GAGVSQSPRYKVTKRGQDVALRCDPISGHVSLYWYRQALGQGPEFLTYFNYEAQQDKSGLPNDRFSAERPEGSISTLTIQRTEQRDSAMYRCTSSLALTGSETQYFGPGTRLLVL.

This clonotype was recorded many times. This chain joins TRBV7-8 and TRBJ1-2; a weak D match, TRBD1 (5 bases). The germline V and J ends were trimmed by 0 bases and 2 bases, with 10 bases remaining between them. Germline V CDR1 and CDR2: SGHVS, FQNEAQ. The CDR3 is 15 amino acids. CDR3 bases: TGTGCCAGCAGCTTAGCGGCAGGGCTAAACTATGGCTACACCTTC. This translates into CASSLAAGLNYGYTF.

This chain joins TRBV6-8 and TRBJ2-3; TRBD1 or TRBD2 may be the D gene (5 bases each). The germline V gene has CDR1 MNHGY and CDR2 SAAAGT. Trimming cost V 2 bases and J 1 base, with 13 bases left between them. The CDR3 sequence is 16 residues long. The CDR3 DNA is TGTGCCAGCAGTTACACCCGGGGCCCTGGCACAGATACGCAGTATTTT. Translating it yields CASSYTRGPGTDTQYF.

This clonotype was counted a few times. DNA for the CDR3: TGTGCCAGTAGTGTATCCTTAAACAATGAGCAGTTCTTC. Translation gives CASSVSLNNEQFF. The V and J genes are TRBV19 and TRBJ2-1; D remains unclear. This CDR3 region has 13 residues. Looked up from germline, CDR1 is LNHDA and CDR2 is SQIVND (reference sequence). Trimming removed 5 bases from V and 5 bases from J, with 10 bases in between. Full variable domain (outside the CDR3, taken from reference TRBV19 and TRBJ2-1): DGGITQSPKYLFRKEGQNVTLSCEQNLNHDAMYWYRQDPGQGLRLIYYSQIVNDFQKGDIAEGYSVSREKKESFPLTVTSAQKNPTAFYLCASSVSLNNEQFFGPGTRLTVL.